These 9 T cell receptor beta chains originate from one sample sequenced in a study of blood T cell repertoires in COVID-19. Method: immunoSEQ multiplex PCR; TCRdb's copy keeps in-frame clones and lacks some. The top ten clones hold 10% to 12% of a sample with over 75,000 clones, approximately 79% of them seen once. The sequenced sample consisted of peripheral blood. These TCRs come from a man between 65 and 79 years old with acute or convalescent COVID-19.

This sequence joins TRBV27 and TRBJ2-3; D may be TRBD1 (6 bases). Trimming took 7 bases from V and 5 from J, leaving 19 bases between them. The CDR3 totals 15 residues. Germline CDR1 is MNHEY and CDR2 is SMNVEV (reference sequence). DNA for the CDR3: TGTGCCAGCAAGATAATGGGGGCCGGTATAGATACGCAGTATTTT. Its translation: CASKIMGAGIDTQYF.

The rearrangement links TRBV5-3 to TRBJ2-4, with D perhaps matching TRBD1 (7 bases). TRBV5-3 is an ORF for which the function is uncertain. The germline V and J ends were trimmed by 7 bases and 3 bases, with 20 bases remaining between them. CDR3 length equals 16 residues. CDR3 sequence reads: CARDTCRGVDKNIQYF. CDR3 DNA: TGTGCCAGAGACACTTGCAGGGGGGTTGACAAAAACATTCAGTACTTC.

The CDR3, as DNA: TGTGCCAGCAGTTCCACCAGGGGGCAGGAAAAACTGTTTTTT. Amino acid sequence: CASSSTRGQEKLFF. The chain uses TRBV2 and TRBJ1-4; 8 bases agree with TRBD1. J was trimmed by 8 bases and V by 5 bases; bases with no gene match: 7. From germline, CDR1 is SNHLY and CDR2 FYNNEI. The CDR3 is made up of 14 amino acids.

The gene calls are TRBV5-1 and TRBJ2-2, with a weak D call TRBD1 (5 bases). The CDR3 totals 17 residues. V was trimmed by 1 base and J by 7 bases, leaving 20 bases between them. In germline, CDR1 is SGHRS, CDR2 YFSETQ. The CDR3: CASSLSRENPTFGELFF. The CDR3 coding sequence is TGCGCCAGCAGCTTGTCCAGGGAAAACCCCACTTTCGGGGAGCTGTTTTTT.

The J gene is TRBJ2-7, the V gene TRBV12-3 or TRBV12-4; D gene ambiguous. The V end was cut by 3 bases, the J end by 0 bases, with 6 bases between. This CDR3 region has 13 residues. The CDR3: CASSLTPSYEQYV. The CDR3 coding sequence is TGTGCCAGCAGTTTGACTCCCTCCTACGAGCAGTACGTC.

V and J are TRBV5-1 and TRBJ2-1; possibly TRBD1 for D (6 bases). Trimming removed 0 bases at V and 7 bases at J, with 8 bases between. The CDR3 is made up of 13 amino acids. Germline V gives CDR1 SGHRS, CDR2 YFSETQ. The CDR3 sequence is CASSLGGPNEQFF. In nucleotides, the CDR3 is TGCGCCAGCAGCTTGGGGGGGCCGAATGAGCAGTTCTTC.

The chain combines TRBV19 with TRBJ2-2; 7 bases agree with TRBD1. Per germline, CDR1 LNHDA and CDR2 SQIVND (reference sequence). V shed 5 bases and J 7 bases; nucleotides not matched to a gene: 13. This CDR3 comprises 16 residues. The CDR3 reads CASSGPRQGTGGELFF. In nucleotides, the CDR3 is TGTGCCAGTAGTGGCCCTAGACAGGGAACGGGCGGGGAGCTGTTTTTT.

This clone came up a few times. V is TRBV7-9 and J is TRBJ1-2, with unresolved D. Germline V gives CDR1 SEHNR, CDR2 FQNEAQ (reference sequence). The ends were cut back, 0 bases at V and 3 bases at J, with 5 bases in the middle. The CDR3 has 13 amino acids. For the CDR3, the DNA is TGTGCCAGCAGCTTAGCCACGGACTATGGCTACACCTTC. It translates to CASSLATDYGYTF.

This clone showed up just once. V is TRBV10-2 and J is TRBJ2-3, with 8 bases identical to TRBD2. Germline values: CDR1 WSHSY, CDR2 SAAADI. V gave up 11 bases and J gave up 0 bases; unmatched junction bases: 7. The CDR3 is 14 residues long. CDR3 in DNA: TGCGCCGTCCGGGAGGGCAGAAGCACAGATACGCAGTATTTT. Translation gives CAVREGRSTDTQYF.